This T cell receptor (beta chain) stems from a study of beta chain features in type 1 diabetes (dated 2018 in TCRdb). General notes on the study: No differences in mean age, gender distribution, total cell number or subset yield were found between patients and healthy donors. A total of roughly 100 million sorted cells were examined across all samples, and the number of cells per subset was strongly correlated with RNA yield. In the study, recently diagnosed type 1 diabetes patients and matched healthy donors were compared on the TCRB repertoires of their sorted circulating CD4+ T cell subsets. Regulatory and stem cell-like memory subsets were isolated from only 8 patients and roughly 8 healthy donors, whereas naive and central memory subsets came from all 28 donors.

All of the isolated RNA was reverse transcribed with the High Capacity cDNA Reverse Transcription Kit, so expressed TCRB transcripts were sequenced. For stem cell-like memory T cell samples, survey-depth immunoSEQ sequencing was used, averaging around 1 million total reads per sample. After sorted cells were lysed in RLT buffer, RNA was extracted with DNase-treated RNeasy Micro or Mini kits, with the choice depending on cell number. Each cell subset was processed on its own to prevent cross-contamination, while patient and healthy donor samples were processed together. The immunoSEQ multiplex PCR was used to amplify TCRB sequences from cDNA, yielding 87-bp fragments that span the CDR3 region. Amplicons were sequenced on the Illumina HiSeq platform. On the study's bioinformatics: PCR bias was computationally corrected using synthetic template baselines, reads within Hamming distance 2 were collapsed, and singletons that could not be merged were discarded. Reads were aligned against IMGT to assign V, D and J genes, CDR3 length and insertions or deletions at six rearrangement sites. Within each subset, clonotype counts were normalized to the number of sorted cells before true diversity and Gini coefficients were calculated with the tcR R package. The overlap coefficient, calculated on TCRB nucleotide sequences, was used to quantify repertoire sharing. Here the immuneACCESS table is served through TCRdb, limited to in-frame sequences with V and J called. Missing clones are a known gap in these copies; in checked studies unresolved V genes cover under half, and the rest lacks a known reason. V, J and clone size were drawn from that table, and D and trimming were deduced from the DNA. The sample data list about 16,000 clones, and 45% to 55% of these were observed just once. The top ten clonotypes cover 0.45% to 0.55% of the sample.

General study outcomes and caveats: Because cDNA was sequenced instead of genomic DNA, highly expressing activated cells could be over-represented, though the groups showed no difference in activation or CD3 levels. PCR might favor shorter templates, but patient and control samples were amplified and corrected together, so any skew would affect both groups equally. Because the HLA sub-analyses included only small numbers of individuals, any influence of HLA type on TCRB rearrangement was left unresolved. At VDJ recombination sites, type 1 diabetes patients had fewer insertions and more deleted nucleotides, which implies abnormalities in thymic rearrangement. A moderate but significant shortening of TCRB CDR3 length was observed in type 1 diabetes patients in all four CD4+ subsets. Naive, central memory and regulatory TCRB repertoires appeared to be more alike among patients than among healthy donors.

Each donor gave one peripheral blood draw, averaging roughly 100 mL, which was collected into heparinised tubes. Naive, central memory, regulatory and stem cell-like memory CD4+ T cells were sorted on a BD FACSAria II using a panel including CD45RO, CCR7, CD25, CD127, CD95 and CD27. All sorted populations exceeded 95% purity. PBMCs were isolated right away by Lymphoprep density gradient centrifugation and were stained directly, without culture. To minimize batch effects, samples were stained and sorted in pairs, one healthy donor with one patient per experiment. In regard to this clone: Its antigen is still unknown. No quality values exist for individual bases; no much larger clone is one base distant.

The sequence was collected from a woman between 18 and 29 years old in good health. Input material: stem cell memory CD4+ T cells from blood. The meaning of the sample's cell subset or site label: stem cell-like memory CD4+ T cells.

The DNA sequence is as follows: TGTGCCAGCTCCCAGGAACAGGGACAAAAGACCCAGTACTTC. This sequence encodes CASSQEQGQKTQYF. The chain is encoded by TRBV18 joined to TRBJ2-5; possibly the D gene is TRBD1, per 6 matching bases. Spanning cysteine to phenylalanine, the CDR3 consists of 14 amino acids. The DNA shown is the 42-base CDR3, in frame from base 1. V lost 6 bases and J lost 6 bases; the stretch between them is 17 bases long. Based on the germline V gene, the CDR1 and CDR2 sequences are KGHSH and LQKENI.